Below are 22 T cell receptor beta chains sequenced from a single sample in a study of T cells in women clearing cervical HPV infection. Clones were read by immunoSEQ multiplex PCR, and TCRdb kept only the in-frame ones, dropping some. The sample spans approximately 39,000 clones; the ten largest clones claim around 3.9%. The sample was blood buffy coat. The receptors here all came from a woman between 18 and 75 years old with a cervical HPV16 infection that either progressed to CIN3+ or cleared (not recorded which).

CDR3 bases read: TGTGCCACCACTAGCGGAACCTACGAG. It translates to CATTSGTYE. The CDR3 reads in full as CATTSGTYEQYF. This rearrangement joins TRBV19 to TRBJ2-7; 8 positions match TRBD2. The sequenced fragment ends 3 residues before the CDR3 boundary, so the rest is inferred from the germline J gene. Germline loops: CDR1 LNHDA, CDR2 SQIVND (reference sequence). J lost 2 bases, V lost 10 bases, and 4 bases had no gene match. The CDR3 is 12 amino acids.

Concerning this clone: Read data end 3 residues before the CDR3 end; the end is taken from the germline J gene. The chain combines TRBV5-6 with TRBJ1-3; TRBD1 matches 7 bases. V lost 2 bases to trimming and J lost 0 bases; unmatched junction nucleotides: 2. Looked up from germline, CDR1 is SGHDT and CDR2 is YYEEEE. The CDR3 has 15 amino acids. The sequenced CDR3 bases are TGTGCCAGCAGCTTCGGACAGGACTCTGGAAACACC. It translates to CASSFGQDSGNT. The whole CDR3 protein is CASSFGQDSGNTIYF.

Points on this clone: The read stops 3 residues short of the end of the CDR3; the missing end is completed from the germline J gene. Additional DNA sequences in this sample encode the identical CDR3. The gene calls are TRBV2 and TRBJ2-3; 9 nucleotides agree with TRBD2. Trimming took 3 bases from V and 5 from J; bases not matched to a gene: 3. CDR3 length equals 14 residues. Germline V gene data show CDR1 as SNHLY and CDR2 as FYNNEI. The sequenced CDR3 bases are TGTGCCAGCAGTGATAGCGGGAGTGGAGATACG. This codes for CASSDSGSGDT. The entire CDR3 is CASSDSGSGDTQYF.

Concerning this clone itself: Coverage ceases 3 residues before the CDR3 finishes, and the germline J gene fills in the end. The chain joins TRBV5-1 to TRBJ2-3, with 14 nucleotides matching TRBD2. This CDR3 has 18 residues. The germline CDR1 and CDR2 sequences are SGHRS and YFSETQ. V lost 4 bases and J lost 1; bases outside the gene matches: 8. The sequenced CDR3 bases are TGCGCCAGCAGCCCCCGGCCGGGACTAGCGGGGGGCACAGATACG. This sequence encodes CASSPRPGLAGGTDT. The full CDR3 is CASSPRPGLAGGTDTQYF.

A remark on this clone: The CDR3 end lies 3 residues beyond the end of the read and is filled in from the germline J gene. The chain employs TRBV20-1 and TRBJ1-2, with 8 positions matching TRBD1. Germline V gives CDR1 DFQATT, CDR2 SNEGSKA (reference sequence). The CDR3 spans 14 residues. V was pared by 5 bases and J by 4 bases, with 9 bases of the junction left unmatched. The CDR3 bases that were read are TGCAGTGCTCCCTCCCGGACAGGGACCTATGGC. It is translated as CSAPSRTGTYG. The full CDR3 protein reads CSAPSRTGTYGYTF.

In regard to this clone: The observed sequence ends 3 residues before the CDR3 terminus, with the missing tail filled in from the germline J gene. This chain uses TRBV30 with TRBJ2-4; 9 bases agree with TRBD1. CDR1 is GTSNPN and CDR2 is SVGIG in the germline V gene (reference sequence). The CDR3 covers 14 residues. CDR3 loop: CAWSGTGGAYGQYF. Incomplete CDR3 DNA: TGTGCCTGGAGCGGAACAGGGGGCGCGTATGGT. Supplemented by reference TRBV30 and TRBJ2-4, the full variable domain reads SQTIHQWPATLVQPVGSPLSLECTVEGTSNPNLYWYRQAAGRGLQLLFYSVGIGQISSEVPQNLSASRPQDRQFILSSKKLLLSDSGFYLCAWSGTGGAYGQYFGAGTRLSVL.

A remark on this clone: The read gets to within 3 residues of the CDR3 end, and the germline J gene fills in the rest. The genes are TRBV7-2 and TRBJ1-2, with D perhaps matching TRBD1 (5 bases). V lost 3 bases and J 5 bases, leaving 10 bases between the germline ends. The germline V gene encodes CDR1 SGHTA and CDR2 FQGNSA. This CDR3 has 13 amino acids. Incomplete CDR3 DNA: TGTGCCAGCAGCTTTGCCAGGGAGTATGGC. Translated: CASSFAREYG. In full, the CDR3 reads CASSFAREYGYTF.

Note on this clone: With the read ending 3 residues before the CDR3 end, the germline J gene is used to fill in that end. The chain carries TRBV18 and TRBJ2-3, with 13 bases aligning to TRBD2. The CDR3 runs 18 residues. V trimming: 3 bases; J trimming: 7 bases; junction bases outside the gene matches: 13. CDR1 is KGHSH and CDR2 is LQKENI in the germline V gene. The DNA read from the CDR3 is TGTGCCAGCTCACCCTACCTTGGACTAGCGGGAGTAGGTAATACG. It specifies CASSPYLGLAGVGNT. The full CDR3 sequence reads CASSPYLGLAGVGNTQYF.

A note on this clone: The CDR3 end falls 3 residues outside the read, so it is completed with the germline J gene. V and J are TRBV19 and TRBJ1-2; D is perhaps TRBD1 (5 bases). CDR1 and CDR2 from the germline V gene are LNHDA and SQIVND (reference sequence). CDR3 length: 14 amino acids. CDR3 sequence reads: CASSIGGNGYDYTF. The CDR3 bases that were read are TGTGCCAGTAGTATCGGGGGGAACGGGTACGAC.

In the case of this clone: The sequence runs out 3 residues before the end of the CDR3; the remainder is reconstructed from the germline J gene. This chain joins TRBV14 and TRBJ2-5; TRBD2 matches at 7 bases. V was pared by 5 bases and J by 5 bases, with 8 bases of the junction left unmatched. From germline, CDR1 is SGHDN and CDR2 FVKESK. The CDR3 covers 14 residues. Incomplete CDR3 DNA: TGTGCCAGCAGCTTTGGACTAGACGGGGAGACC. Its protein is CASSFGLDGET. The CDR3 as a whole reads CASSFGLDGETQYF.

As for this clone: The read terminates 3 residues ahead of where the CDR3 ends, so the germline J gene completes it. The chain uses TRBV20-1 and TRBJ1-2; the D gene is possibly TRBD1 (5 bases). From germline, CDR1 is DFQATT and CDR2 SNEGSKA (reference sequence). The CDR3 has 16 amino acids. CDR3: CSARAWDSSLDHDYTF. The sequenced part of the CDR3 DNA is TGCAGTGCTAGAGCCTGGGACTCCTCTCTCGACCACGAC.

To note about this clone: The missing CDR3 end, 3 residues past where the read stops, is filled in from the germline J gene. The rearrangement links TRBV20-1 to TRBJ2-1, with a possible D match to TRBD2 (5 bases). Germline-derived CDR1 and CDR2 are DFQATT and SNEGSKA (reference sequence). The CDR3 is 14 amino acids. The V and J ends lost 2 bases and 3 bases respectively, with 11 bases between them. Incomplete CDR3 DNA: TGCAGTGCTAGACCCCGGACTTACTACAATGAG. Its protein product is CSARPRTYYNE. In full, the CDR3 reads CSARPRTYYNEQFF.

Note on this clone: With the read ending 3 residues before the CDR3 end, the germline J gene is used to fill in that end. The chain joins TRBV12-3 or TRBV12-4 to TRBJ2-1; 9 bases map to TRBD2. With 3 bases clipped from V and 7 bases from J, the junction kept 7 bases outside the gene matches. The CDR3 has 15 amino acids. The sequenced part of the CDR3 DNA is TGTGCCAGCAGTTTGGGTAGCGGGGGTTGGAATGAG. As protein: CASSLGSGGWNE. The full CDR3 sequence reads CASSLGSGGWNEQFF.

As for this clone: The CDR3 is cut off 3 residues early in the read; its end comes from the germline J gene. The chain uses TRBV2 and TRBJ2-3; a weak D match, TRBD1 (6 bases). V gave up 11 bases and J gave up 2 bases, with 14 bases separating them. This CDR3 region has 13 residues. The germline gives CDR1 SNHLY, CDR2 FYNNEI. The CDR3 DNA, read in part, is TGTGCCGGCCGGACAGAAAACACAGATACG. Amino acid sequence: CAGRTENTDT. The full CDR3 protein is CAGRTENTDTQYF.

Turning to this clone: The CDR3 is cut off 3 residues early in the read; its end comes from the germline J gene. This rearrangement joins TRBV19 to TRBJ2-4; possibly TRBD1 for D (5 bases). The CDR3 is made up of 13 amino acids. Per the germline V gene, CDR1 is LNHDA and CDR2 is SQIVND (reference sequence). CDR3 amino acids: CASSMSRAVGQYF. The covered CDR3 bases are TGTGCCAGTAGTATGAGCAGGGCCGTGGGT.

About this clone itself: The CDR3 end falls 3 residues outside the read, so it is completed with the germline J gene. The chain has TRBV7-3 and TRBJ2-5, with 11 positions matching TRBD2. Germline V gives CDR1 SGHTA, CDR2 FQGTGA. The V gene end was trimmed by 5 bases and the J gene end by 4 bases; junction bases not matched to a gene: 3. The CDR3 totals 14 residues. Partial CDR3 DNA: TGTGCCAGCAGCCGTGGGACTAGCGGAGAGACC. Translation: CASSRGTSGET. The whole CDR3 sequence is CASSRGTSGETQYF. The variable domain in full, with the rest retrieved from reference TRBV7-3 and TRBJ2-5, is GAGVSQTPSNKVTEKGKYVELRCDPISGHTALYWYRQSLGQGPEFLIYFQGTGAADDSGLPNDRFFAVRPEGSVSTLKIQRTERGDSAVYLCASSRGTSGETQYFGPGTRLLVL.

To note about this clone: The sequence runs out 3 residues before the end of the CDR3; the remainder is reconstructed from the germline J gene. The chain carries TRBV18 and TRBJ2-3, with TRBD2 as a possible D gene (6 bases). From germline, CDR1 is KGHSH and CDR2 LQKENI. Trimming stripped 3 bases from V and 4 bases from J, with 14 bases between. The length of the CDR3 is 15 residues. The sequenced CDR3 bases are TGTGCCAGCTCACCCTTCGAGCGGGCGGCAGATACG. It encodes CASSPFERAADT. The entire CDR3 protein is CASSPFERAADTQYF.

Concerning this clone itself: Read data end 3 residues before the CDR3 end; the end is taken from the germline J gene. V usage is TRBV12-3 or TRBV12-4 and J usage is TRBJ2-1; D is possibly TRBD2 (6 bases). The CDR3 is 13 residues long. V shed 4 bases and J shed 8 bases, with 12 bases lying between them. Partial CDR3 DNA: TGTGCCAGCAGTTGGGGGGAGCCACATGAG. Translation: CASSWGEPHE. The full CDR3 protein is CASSWGEPHEQFF.

Regarding this clone: Read data end 3 residues before the CDR3 end; the end is taken from the germline J gene. The chain uses TRBV18 and TRBJ2-1, with 9 positions matching TRBD1. The CDR3 has 15 residues. V shed 5 bases and J 6 bases; nucleotides not matched to a gene: 8. The germline CDR1 and CDR2 sequences are KGHSH and LQKENI. CDR3 DNA, as far as it was read: TGTGCCAGCTCAACGTCGGGACAGGGAAGCAATGAG. This encodes CASSTSGQGSNE. The full CDR3 protein is CASSTSGQGSNEQFF.

For this clone: The read falls 3 residues short of the CDR3 end, and the missing part is taken from the germline J gene. The rearrangement links TRBV2 to TRBJ1-2; possible D gene TRBD1, 6 bases. The V gene's germline CDR1 is SNHLY and CDR2 FYNNEI. The CDR3 spans 12 residues. The V end was cut by 6 bases, the J end by 3 bases, with 8 bases between. CDR3 bases read: TGTGCCAGCAGACAGGGAGACTATGGC. Translated, it gives CASRQGDYG. The CDR3 in its entirety is CASRQGDYGYTF.

To note about this clone: The missing CDR3 end, 3 residues past where the read stops, is filled in from the germline J gene. This chain joins TRBV7-2 and TRBJ1-2; D call uncertain. This CDR3 region has 15 residues. Trimming shortened V by 1 base and J by 0 bases, and 9 bases separated the two germline ends. Germline V lookup: CDR1 SGHTA, CDR2 FQGNSA. Incomplete CDR3 DNA: TGTGCCAGCAGCTTAGTCACGGGTACTAACTATGGC. This encodes CASSLVTGTNYG. The entire CDR3 protein reads CASSLVTGTNYGYTF.

Of note for this clone: The sequence runs out 3 residues before the end of the CDR3; the remainder is reconstructed from the germline J gene. The J gene is TRBJ2-7, the V gene TRBV15; 7 positions match TRBD2. Germline V lookup: CDR1 LNHNV, CDR2 YYDKDF (reference sequence). The CDR3 loop spans 16 amino acids. With V trimmed by 5 bases and J by 1 base, 11 bases remained unmatched. CDR3 DNA, as far as it was read: TGTGCCACCAGCGATCCCGAGGGCGGGAGATCCTACGAG. This sequence encodes CATSDPEGGRSYE. The whole CDR3 protein reads CATSDPEGGRSYEQYF.